This T cell receptor (beta chain) was recovered during a study of radiation and T cells in renal cell carcinoma. Points from the study as a whole: Irradiated tumors held more dominant CDR3 motifs than control tumors.

Trimming shortened V by 2 bases and J by 0 bases, and 10 bases separated the two germline ends. This CDR3 contains 15 residues. Looked up from germline, CDR1 is ENHRY and CDR2 is SYGVKD. Notes on this clone: Its antigen remains unidentified.

Treatment meaning: treatment-naive control, cytoreductive nephrectomy. The tumor was a clear cell renal cell carcinoma. Generated by immunoSEQ multiplex PCR, the TCRdb table keeps only in-frame clones and is missing some. Altogether a few thousand clones are present, over 60% being singletons, with the ten largest covering roughly 8%. Sequenced material: tumor tissue, taken from a patient whose treatment was nephrectomy without radiotherapy. The chain employs TRBV10-3 and TRBJ1-2; the D gene is possibly TRBD1 (6 bases). This TCR was sampled from a man aged 50-59 years with renal cell carcinoma. The CDR3 spells CAISEPGAPNYGYTF. The CDR3 nucleotides are TGTGCCATCAGTGAGCCGGGGGCGCCTAACTATGGCTACACCTTC.